The clone carrying this T cell receptor beta chain was counted many times. This entry belongs to a study of T cells in Graves' hyperthyroidism and ophthalmopathy. Using RNA transcripts as the source, TCR beta CDR3 regions were amplified. Primed by the HTBI set, a first-round RT-PCR was run on the TCR CDR3. From the multiplex PCR reads, TCRdb called clonotypes with MiXCR, one entry per CDR3 protein. The sample lists around 600,000 distinct CDR3 sequences, approximately 15% occurring once. The CDR3 covers 15 residues. The germline gives CDR1 MNHNS, CDR2 SASEGT. V shed 5 bases, J shed 3 bases, and the junction held 8 bases outside the gene matches.

The clonotype comes from a woman younger than 30 with Graves' ophthalmopathy. The rearrangement links TRBV6-1 to TRBJ2-7; 9 bases are shared with TRBD2. The sequenced sample was blood. The CDR3 bases are TGTGCCAGCAGTTCTTTGGGGACTAGCCTCTACGAGCAGTACTTC. Protein product: CASSSLGTSLYEQYF.